At least ten counts were recorded for the clone carrying this T cell receptor beta chain. These data come from a study of regulatory T cells in long-lasting Graves disease. Indicated time point: newly diagnosed GD, antithyroid drugs for less than 3 months. After RNA was extracted from PBMCs, the TCR library was made from it. With iRepertoire HTBI primers and Arm-PCR of CDR3 regions, TCR beta libraries were built. TCRdb redid the calling of the multiplex PCR reads with MiXCR, one entry per CDR3 protein. The sample contains 600,000 to 650,000 distinct CDR3 sequences, around 15% of which appear only once. V trimming: 4 bases; J trimming: 4 bases; junction bases outside the gene matches: 8. Germline V gene lookup returns CDR1 MDHEN and CDR2 SYDVKM. The CDR3 runs 15 residues. The data were also submitted as part of a second study, on T cells in Graves' hyperthyroidism and ophthalmopathy.

The receptor comes from a woman aged 25 to 39 with Graves disease. The source was peripheral blood mononuclear cells (PBMCs), collected at new diagnosis, from a patient treated with antithyroid drugs. The J gene is TRBJ1-2, the V gene TRBV28; 8 bases are a match to TRBD1. CDR3: CASSYSQGASYGYTF. The CDR3 DNA follows: TGTGCCAGCAGTTATTCCCAGGGGGCTTCCTATGGCTACACCTTC.